This paragraph reports one TCR beta chain. At sampling all donors were nominally healthy, likely with unrecorded immune exposures. These data come from a study of cytomegalovirus exposure and HLA in healthy donors. The germline CDR1 and CDR2 sequences are LGHNA and YNFKEQ. V lost 0 bases and J lost 5; bases outside the gene matches: 4. The CDR3 is made up of 15 amino acids. PCR involved 60 Vbeta and 13 Jbeta primers. Here immunoSEQ multiplex PCR was the method, and the copy in TCRdb shows in-frame clones only, minus some. The table shows approximately 130,000 clones, with about 85% occurring only once.

Sequencing was performed on PBMCs. The chain has TRBV4-2 and TRBJ2-3, with 8 bases identical to TRBD2. This receptor was taken from a woman aged 25 to 39 in good health and CMV-seropositive. The chain's CDR3 is CASSQEWLAGDTQYF. CDR3 bases: TGTGCCAGCAGCCAAGAGTGGCTAGCGGGAGATACGCAGTATTTT.